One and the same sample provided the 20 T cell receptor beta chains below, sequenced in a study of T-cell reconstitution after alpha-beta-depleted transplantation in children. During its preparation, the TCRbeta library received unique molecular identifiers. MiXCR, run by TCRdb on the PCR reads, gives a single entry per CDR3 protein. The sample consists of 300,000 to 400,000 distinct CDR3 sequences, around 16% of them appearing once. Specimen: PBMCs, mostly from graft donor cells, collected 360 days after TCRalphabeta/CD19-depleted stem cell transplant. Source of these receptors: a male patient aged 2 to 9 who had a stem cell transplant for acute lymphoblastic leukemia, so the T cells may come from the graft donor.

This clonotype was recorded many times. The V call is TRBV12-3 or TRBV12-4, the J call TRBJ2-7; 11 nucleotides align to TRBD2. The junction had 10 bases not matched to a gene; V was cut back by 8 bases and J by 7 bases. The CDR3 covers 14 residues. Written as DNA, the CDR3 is TGTGCCAGCCGAATAGCGGGAGGGCCTGGTGAGCAGTACTTC. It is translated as CASRIAGGPGEQYF.

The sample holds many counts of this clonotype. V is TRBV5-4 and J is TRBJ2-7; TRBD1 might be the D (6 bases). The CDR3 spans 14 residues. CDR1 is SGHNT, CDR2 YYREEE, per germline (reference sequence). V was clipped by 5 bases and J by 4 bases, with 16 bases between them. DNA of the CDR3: TGTGCCAGCAGACGGGACAAGGGGACATACGAGCAGTACTTC. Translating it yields CASRRDKGTYEQYF.

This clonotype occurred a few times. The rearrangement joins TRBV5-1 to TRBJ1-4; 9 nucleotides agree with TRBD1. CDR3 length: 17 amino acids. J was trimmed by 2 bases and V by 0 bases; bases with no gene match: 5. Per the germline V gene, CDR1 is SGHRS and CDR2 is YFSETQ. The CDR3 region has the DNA TGCGCCAGCAGCTTGGGGACAGGGGCGATGACTAATGAAAAACTGTTTTTT. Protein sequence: CASSLGTGAMTNEKLFF. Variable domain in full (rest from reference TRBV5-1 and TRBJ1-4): KAGVTQTPRYLIKTRGQQVTLSCSPISGHRSVSWYQQTPGQGLQFLFEYFSETQRNKGNFPGRFSGRQFSNSRSEMNVSTLELGDSALYLCASSLGTGAMTNEKLFFGSGTQLSVL.

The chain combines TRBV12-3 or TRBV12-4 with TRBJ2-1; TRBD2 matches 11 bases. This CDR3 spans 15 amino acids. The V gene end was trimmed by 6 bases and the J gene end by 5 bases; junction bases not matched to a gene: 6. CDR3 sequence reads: CASRPLAGDDNEQFF. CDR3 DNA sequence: TGTGCCAGCAGACCACTAGCGGGAGATGACAATGAGCAGTTCTTC.

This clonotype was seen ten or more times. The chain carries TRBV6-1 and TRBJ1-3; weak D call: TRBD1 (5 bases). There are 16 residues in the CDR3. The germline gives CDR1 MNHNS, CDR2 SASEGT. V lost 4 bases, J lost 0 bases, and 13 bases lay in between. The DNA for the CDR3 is TGTGCCAGCAGTGGCTCCCTACAGGTCTCTGGAAACACCATATATTTT. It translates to CASSGSLQVSGNTIYF.

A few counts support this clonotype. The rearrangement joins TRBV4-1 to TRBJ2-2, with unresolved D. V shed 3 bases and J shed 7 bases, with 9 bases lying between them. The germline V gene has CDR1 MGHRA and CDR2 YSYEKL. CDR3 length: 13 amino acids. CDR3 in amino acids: CASSQRVGGELFF. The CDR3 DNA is TGCGCCAGCAGCCAGAGAGTTGGCGGGGAGCTGTTTTTT.

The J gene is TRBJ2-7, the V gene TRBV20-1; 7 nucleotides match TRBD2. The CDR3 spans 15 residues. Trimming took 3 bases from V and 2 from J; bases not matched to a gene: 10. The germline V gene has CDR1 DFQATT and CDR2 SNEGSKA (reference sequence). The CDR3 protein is CSASPREAITYEQYF. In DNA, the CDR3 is TGCAGTGCTAGCCCCCGGGAGGCAATAACCTACGAGCAGTACTTC.

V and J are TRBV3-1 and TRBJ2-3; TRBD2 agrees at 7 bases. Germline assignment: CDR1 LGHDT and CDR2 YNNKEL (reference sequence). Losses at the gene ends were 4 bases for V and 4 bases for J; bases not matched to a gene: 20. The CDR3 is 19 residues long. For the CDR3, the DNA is TGTGCCAGCAGCCCTTATTCCCTATCTGGCGGGAGAAATGCAGATACGCAGTATTTT. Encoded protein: CASSPYSLSGGRNADTQYF.

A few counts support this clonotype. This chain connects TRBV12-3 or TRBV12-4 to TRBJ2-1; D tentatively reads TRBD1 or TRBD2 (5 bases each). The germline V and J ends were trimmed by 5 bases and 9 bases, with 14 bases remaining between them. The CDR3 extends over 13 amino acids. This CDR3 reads CASSEWGSGEQFF. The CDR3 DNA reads TGTGCCAGCAGTGAATGGGGGAGCGGTGAGCAGTTCTTC.

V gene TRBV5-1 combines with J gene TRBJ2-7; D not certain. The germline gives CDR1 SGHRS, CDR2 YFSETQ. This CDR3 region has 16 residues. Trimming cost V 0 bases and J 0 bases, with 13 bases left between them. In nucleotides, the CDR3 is TGCGCCAGCAGCTTGGCACTCCTCGGCGGCTCCTACGAGCAGTACTTC. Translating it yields CASSLALLGGSYEQYF.

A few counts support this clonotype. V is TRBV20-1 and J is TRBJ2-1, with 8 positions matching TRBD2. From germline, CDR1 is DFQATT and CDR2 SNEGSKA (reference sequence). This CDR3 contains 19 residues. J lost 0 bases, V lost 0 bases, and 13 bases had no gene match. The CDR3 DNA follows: TGCAGTGCTAGAGACCACCTTCTGACCAGCGGGAGCTCCTACAATGAGCAGTTCTTC. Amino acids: CSARDHLLTSGSSYNEQFF.

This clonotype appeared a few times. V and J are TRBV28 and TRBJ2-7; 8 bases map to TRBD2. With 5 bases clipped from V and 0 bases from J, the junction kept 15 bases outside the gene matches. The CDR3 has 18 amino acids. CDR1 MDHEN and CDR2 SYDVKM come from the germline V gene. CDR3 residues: CASSDLVSGKSSSYEQYF. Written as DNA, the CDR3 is TGTGCCAGCAGTGATCTGGTTAGCGGGAAGAGCAGCTCCTACGAGCAGTACTTC. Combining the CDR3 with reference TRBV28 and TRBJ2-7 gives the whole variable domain DVKVTQSSRYLVKRTGEKVFLECVQDMDHENMFWYRQDPGLGLRLIYFSYDVKMKEKGDIPEGYSVSREKKERFSLILESASTNQTSMYLCASSDLVSGKSSSYEQYFGPGTRLTVT.

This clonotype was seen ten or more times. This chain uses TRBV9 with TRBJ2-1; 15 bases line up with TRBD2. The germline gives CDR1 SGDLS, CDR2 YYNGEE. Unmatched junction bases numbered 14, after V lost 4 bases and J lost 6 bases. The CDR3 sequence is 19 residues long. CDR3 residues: CASSPRTSGRAFGGNEQFF. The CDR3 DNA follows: TGTGCCAGCAGCCCTAGGACTAGCGGGAGGGCCTTCGGAGGCAATGAGCAGTTCTTC.

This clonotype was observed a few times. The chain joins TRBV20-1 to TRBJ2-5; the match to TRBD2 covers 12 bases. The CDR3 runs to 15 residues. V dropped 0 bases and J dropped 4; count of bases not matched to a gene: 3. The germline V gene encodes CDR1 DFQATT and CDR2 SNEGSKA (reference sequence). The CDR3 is CSARETSGRPETQYF. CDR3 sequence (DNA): TGCAGTGCTAGAGAGACTAGCGGGAGACCAGAGACCCAGTACTTC.

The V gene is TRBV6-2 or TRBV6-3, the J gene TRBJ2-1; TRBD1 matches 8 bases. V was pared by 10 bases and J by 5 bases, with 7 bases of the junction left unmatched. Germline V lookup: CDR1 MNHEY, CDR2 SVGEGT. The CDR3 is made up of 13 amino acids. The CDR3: CATRTGSNNEQFF. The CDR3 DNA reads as TGTGCCACCCGGACAGGGAGTAACAATGAGCAGTTCTTC.

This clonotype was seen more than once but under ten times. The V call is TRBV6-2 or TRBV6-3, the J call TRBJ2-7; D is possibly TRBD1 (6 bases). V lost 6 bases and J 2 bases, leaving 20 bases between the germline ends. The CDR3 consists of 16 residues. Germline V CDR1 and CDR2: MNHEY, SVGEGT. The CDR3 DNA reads TGTGCCAGCAGCAATCGACGGACAGTTGGTGCCTACGAGCAGTACTTC. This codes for CASSNRRTVGAYEQYF.

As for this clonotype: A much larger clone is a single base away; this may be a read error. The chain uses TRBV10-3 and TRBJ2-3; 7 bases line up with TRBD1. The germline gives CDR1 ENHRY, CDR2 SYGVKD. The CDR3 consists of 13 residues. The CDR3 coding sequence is TGTGCCACCCGGGACAGAAACACAGATACGCTGTATTTT. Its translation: CATRDRNTDTLYF.

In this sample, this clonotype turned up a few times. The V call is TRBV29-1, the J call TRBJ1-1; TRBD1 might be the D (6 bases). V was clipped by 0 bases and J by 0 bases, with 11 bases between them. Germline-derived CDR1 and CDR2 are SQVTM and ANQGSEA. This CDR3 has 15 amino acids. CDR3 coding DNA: TGCAGCGTTGAAGATCTGGACAGAATGAACACTGAAGCTTTCTTT. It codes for CSVEDLDRMNTEAFF.

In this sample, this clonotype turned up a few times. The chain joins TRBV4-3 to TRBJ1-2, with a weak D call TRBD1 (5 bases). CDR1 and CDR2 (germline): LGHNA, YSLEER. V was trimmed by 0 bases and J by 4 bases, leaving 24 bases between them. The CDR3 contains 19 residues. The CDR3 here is CASSQELSRRLGVGYGYTF. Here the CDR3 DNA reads TGCGCCAGCAGCCAAGAGTTGTCGCGCCGTCTAGGGGTAGGCTATGGCTACACCTTC.

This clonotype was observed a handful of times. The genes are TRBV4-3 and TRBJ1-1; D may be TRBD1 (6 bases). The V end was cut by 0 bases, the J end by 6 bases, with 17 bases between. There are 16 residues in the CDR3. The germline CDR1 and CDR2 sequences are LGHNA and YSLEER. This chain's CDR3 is CASSQDRGGRLAEAFF. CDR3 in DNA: TGCGCCAGCAGCCAAGATAGGGGGGGACGGTTAGCTGAAGCTTTCTTT.